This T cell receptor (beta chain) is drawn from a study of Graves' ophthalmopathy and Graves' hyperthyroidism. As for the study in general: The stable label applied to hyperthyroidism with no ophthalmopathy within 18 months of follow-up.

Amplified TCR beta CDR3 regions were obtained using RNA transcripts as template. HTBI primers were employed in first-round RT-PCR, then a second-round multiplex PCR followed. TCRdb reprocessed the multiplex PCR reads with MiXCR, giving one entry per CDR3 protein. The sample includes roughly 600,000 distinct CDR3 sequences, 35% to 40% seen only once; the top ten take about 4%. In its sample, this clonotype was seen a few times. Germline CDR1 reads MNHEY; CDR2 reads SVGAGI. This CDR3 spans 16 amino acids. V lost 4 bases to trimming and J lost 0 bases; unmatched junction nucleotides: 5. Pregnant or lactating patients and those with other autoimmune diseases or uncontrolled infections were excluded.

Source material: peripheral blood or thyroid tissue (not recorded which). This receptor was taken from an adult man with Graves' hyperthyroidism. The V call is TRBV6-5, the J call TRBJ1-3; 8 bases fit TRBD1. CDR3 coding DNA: TGTGCCAGCAGTTCCCGGACAGGGACCTCTGGAAACACCATATATTTT. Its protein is CASSSRTGTSGNTIYF.